This T cell receptor (beta chain) was observed in a study of blood T cells in healthy people across ages. Combining a sample-barcoded 5' primer with a J-beta primer mix, a second PCR ran for about 7 to 11 cycles. A single record per CDR3 protein comes from TCRdb applying MiXCR to the 5' RACE reads. This table holds more than 750,000 distinct CDR3 sequences, almost 30% found once. This CDR3 contains 13 residues. V lost 2 bases and J 5 bases, leaving 9 bases between the germline ends. These same data were also listed under a study on T cells of mothers and their children.

The V call is TRBV12-3 or TRBV12-4, the J call TRBJ1-1; D is uncertain. Sequenced material: blood. This clonotype was sampled from a woman aged 35 to 49 in good health. CDR3 nucleotide sequence: TGTGCCAGCAGTTTACAGCAGCGGACTGAAGCTTTCTTT. This codes for CASSLQQRTEAFF.